Below are 26 T cell receptor beta chains sequenced from a single sample in a study of T cell repertoires in cytomegalovirus infection. TCRdb independently ran MiXCR on the reads; one entry per CDR3 protein. This sample has roughly 230,000 distinct CDR3 sequences, with approximately 6.7% found just once. The sample comprised PBMCs. The source is a human donor in good health (CMV status not recorded). Some clones in this sample may be carry-over from other donors' samples.

This clonotype was seen at least ten times. The CDR3 reads CATSRESGTGGYNEQYF. CDR3 DNA: TGTGCCACCAGCAGAGAGTCAGGGACAGGGGGCTACAACGAGCAGTACTTC. The chain couples TRBV15 to TRBJ2-7, with 12 bases identical to TRBD1. CDR1 is LNHNV and CDR2 is YYDKDF in the germline V gene (reference sequence). Trimming cost V 0 bases and J 5 bases; bases outside gene matches: 8. The length of the CDR3 is 17 residues.

This clonotype appeared many times. J is TRBJ1-1 and V is TRBV25-1; 9 nucleotides agree with TRBD1. The CDR3 runs 15 residues. Germline V lookup: CDR1 MGHDK, CDR2 SYGVNS. The ends lost 6 bases at V and 3 bases at J; junction bases unmatched: 8. The CDR3 DNA reads as TGTGCCAGCAGCGGAACAGGGGGCGCGTACACTGAAGCTTTCTTT. As protein: CASSGTGGAYTEAFF.

This clonotype was seen repeatedly, ten times or more. The chain couples TRBV30 to TRBJ2-3; D call uncertain. The V and J ends lost 1 base and 2 bases respectively, with 10 bases between them. The CDR3 is 14 residues long. Per germline, CDR1 GTSNPN and CDR2 SVGIG (reference sequence). The CDR3: CAWSGVALTDTQYF. For the CDR3, the DNA is TGTGCCTGGAGTGGAGTAGCCCTCACAGATACGCAGTATTTT.

This clonotype showed up many times. V is TRBV18 and J is TRBJ2-3, with no clear D. The germline V gene has CDR1 KGHSH and CDR2 LQKENI. CDR3 length equals 14 residues. V lost 1 base to trimming and J lost 0 bases, with 5 bases between them. CDR3 sequence reads: CASSPLLSTDTQYF. The CDR3 DNA reads as TGTGCCAGCTCACCACTACTGAGCACAGATACGCAGTATTTT.

This clonotype occurred many times. The chain links TRBV7-9 to TRBJ1-1; D is possibly TRBD1 (6 bases). In germline, CDR1 is SEHNR, CDR2 FQNEAQ (reference sequence). The ends were cut back, 5 bases at V and 5 bases at J, with 18 bases in the middle. The CDR3 spans 15 residues. The CDR3 DNA is TGTGCCAGCAGCCCATGGACAGCGGGAAGGACTGAAGCTTTCTTT. It is translated as CASSPWTAGRTEAFF.

This chain uses TRBV29-1 with TRBJ2-1; TRBD1 matches 8 bases. CDR1 and CDR2 (germline): SQVTM, ANQGSEA. CDR3 length: 14 residues. Unmatched junction bases numbered 11, after V lost 0 bases and J lost 13 bases. CDR3 in amino acids: CSVEDRTGFQAQFF. The CDR3 nucleotides are TGCAGCGTTGAAGACCGGACAGGGTTCCAGGCCCAGTTCTTC.

This clonotype occurred a few times. V is TRBV4-3 and J is TRBJ1-4; D might be TRBD1 (6 bases). Germline V gives CDR1 LGHNA, CDR2 YSLEER. V was pared by 4 bases and J by 10 bases, with 22 bases between. This CDR3 region has 16 residues. The CDR3 coding sequence is TGCGCCAGCAGCCCGCAAGACCCACAGGGTTCGGGAAAACTGTTTTTT. Its protein is CASSPQDPQGSGKLFF.

Many counts were recorded for this clonotype. This chain joins TRBV7-2 and TRBJ1-6; no clear D. This CDR3 spans 12 amino acids. CDR1 and CDR2 (germline): SGHTA, FQGNSA. The V and J ends lost 5 bases and 10 bases respectively, with 9 bases between them. The CDR3 DNA follows: TGTGCCAGCAGCCCTACGGGGTCACCCCTCCACTTT. Translated: CASSPTGSPLHF.

This clonotype has ten or more counts. This sequence joins TRBV4-2 and TRBJ2-7; TRBD1 aligns across 7 bases. Trimming at V came to 8 bases and at J to 2 bases, leaving 9 bases not matched to a gene. The CDR3 extends over 14 amino acids. Germline CDR1 and CDR2: LGHNA and YNFKEQ. The CDR3 nucleotides read TGTGCCAGCGGGCCTGAGGGGGCCCCCTACGAGCAGTACTTC. Protein: CASGPEGAPYEQYF.

This clonotype came up many times. J is TRBJ1-1 and V is TRBV18; perhaps TRBD1 as D (5 bases). Germline CDR1 is KGHSH and CDR2 is LQKENI. The CDR3 extends over 15 amino acids. Trimming left V 6 bases short and J 0 bases short, with 14 bases between. The CDR3 is CASSTRQGMNTEAFF. The CDR3 nucleotides are TGTGCCAGCTCCACAAGGCAGGGCATGAACACTGAAGCTTTCTTT.

In this sample, this clonotype turned up many times. The gene calls are TRBV6-2 or TRBV6-3 and TRBJ2-1; the match to TRBD2 covers 11 bases. The CDR3 contains 14 residues. The germline V gene encodes CDR1 MNHEY and CDR2 SVGEGT. Trimming removed 7 bases from V and 4 bases from J; junction bases left unmatched: 3. CDR3 DNA sequence: TGTGCCAGCAACCCTAGCGGGGGGTACAATGAGCAGTTCTTC. It is translated as CASNPSGGYNEQFF.

The chain uses TRBV5-1 and TRBJ1-4; no clear D. The CDR3 is made up of 15 amino acids. CDR1 is SGHRS and CDR2 is YFSETQ in the germline V gene. V dropped 4 bases and J dropped 5 bases, with 15 bases sitting between them. As DNA, the CDR3 is TGCGCCAGCAGCCCCTCCGGTACCTTAAATGAAAAACTGTTTTTT. Its protein is CASSPSGTLNEKLFF.

V and J are TRBV2 and TRBJ2-1, with 14 bases aligning to TRBD2. This CDR3 contains 18 residues. Germline CDR1 and CDR2: SNHLY and FYNNEI. V lost 6 bases to trimming and J lost 0 bases; unmatched junction nucleotides: 7. This chain's CDR3 is CASSGLAGGIYSYNEQFF. In DNA form, the CDR3 reads TGTGCCAGCAGCGGACTAGCGGGGGGTATCTACTCCTACAATGAGCAGTTCTTC.

There are many counts of this clonotype. The chain is built from TRBV5-1 and TRBJ1-4; D is possibly TRBD1 (6 bases). V was trimmed by 4 bases and J by 7 bases, leaving 17 bases between them. The CDR3 runs 15 residues. Germline V gene data show CDR1 as SGHRS and CDR2 as YFSETQ. The CDR3 bases are TGCGCCAGCAGCAAACAGGGCCTGGAAGGTGAAAAACTGTTTTTT. Residues: CASSKQGLEGEKLFF. The complete variable domain, with remaining parts taken from reference TRBV5-1 and TRBJ1-4, reads KAGVTQTPRYLIKTRGQQVTLSCSPISGHRSVSWYQQTPGQGLQFLFEYFSETQRNKGNFPGRFSGRQFSNSRSEMNVSTLELGDSALYLCASSKQGLEGEKLFFGSGTQLSVL.

V gene TRBV15 combines with J gene TRBJ2-6; 14 bases match TRBD2. Germline assignment: CDR1 LNHNV and CDR2 YYDKDF (reference sequence). This CDR3 is built from 19 residues. J was trimmed by 4 bases and V by 3 bases; bases with no gene match: 8. CDR3 nucleotide sequence: TGTGCCACCAGCAGTCCCGGGACTAGCGGGGGCGGAGGGGCCAACGTCCTGACTTTC. As protein: CATSSPGTSGGGGANVLTF.

This clonotype showed up many times. The chain recombines TRBV6-2 or TRBV6-3 with TRBJ2-6; no definite D call. Between the trimmed V and J ends, which lost 6 bases and 4 bases, there was a span of 13 bases. The CDR3 spans 15 residues. Per the germline V gene, CDR1 is MNHEY and CDR2 is SVGEGT. This chain's CDR3 is CASSPDSTGANVLTF. The CDR3 nucleotides read TGTGCCAGCAGCCCCGATTCCACCGGGGCCAACGTCCTGACTTTC.

There are many counts of this clonotype. The chain links TRBV25-1 to TRBJ1-5, with D perhaps matching TRBD1 (5 bases). V lost 4 bases and J lost 2, with 9 bases in between. The CDR3 sequence is 14 residues long. Germline lookup yields CDR1 MGHDK and CDR2 SYGVNS. This CDR3 is CASSGWGGNQPQHF. In DNA form, the CDR3 reads TGTGCCAGCAGTGGATGGGGGGGCAATCAGCCCCAGCATTTT. The whole variable domain, remainder taken from reference TRBV25-1 and TRBJ1-5, is EADIYQTPRYLVIGTGKKITLECSQTMGHDKMYWYQQDPGMELHLIHYSYGVNSTEKGDLSSESTVSRIRTEHFPLTLESARPSHTSQYLCASSGWGGNQPQHFGDGTRLSIL.

The chain is built from TRBV20-1 and TRBJ1-1; no definite D call. Trimming removed 0 bases from V and 0 bases from J, with 11 bases in between. There are 15 residues in the CDR3. Germline CDR1 reads DFQATT; CDR2 reads SNEGSKA (reference sequence). CDR3 amino acids: CSARDPRQMNTEAFF. In DNA form, the CDR3 reads TGCAGTGCTAGAGATCCTCGACAAATGAACACTGAAGCTTTCTTT.

The sample holds many counts of this clonotype. The chain couples TRBV7-2 to TRBJ1-1; D ambiguous. This CDR3 comprises 13 residues. Per germline, CDR1 SGHTA and CDR2 FQGNSA. V was cut by 4 bases and J by 4 bases, with 10 bases left in between. The DNA of the CDR3 is TGTGCCAGCAGCTCAGCACAAGGCACTGAAGCTTTCTTT. This gives the protein CASSSAQGTEAFF.

This clonotype was counted at least ten times. The CDR3 is CASSQDPGGSEAFF. CDR3 bases: TGCGCCAGCAGCCAAGACCCAGGGGGCTCTGAAGCTTTCTTT. The V gene is TRBV4-3, the J gene TRBJ1-1, with 8 bases fitting TRBD1. V was pared by 0 bases and J by 6 bases, with 3 bases of the junction left unmatched. Germline CDR1 and CDR2: LGHNA and YSLEER. CDR3 length equals 14 residues.

The J gene is TRBJ2-1, the V gene TRBV9, with D maybe TRBD2 (6 bases). V lost 3 bases to trimming and J lost 5 bases, with 12 bases between them. The CDR3 has 14 amino acids. The V gene's germline CDR1 is SGDLS and CDR2 YYNGEE. The CDR3, as DNA: TGTGCCAGCAGCGCCGGTCTAGCGAACAATGAGCAGTTCTTC. It translates to CASSAGLANNEQFF.

This clonotype has more than one count but fewer than ten. This sequence joins TRBV10-3 and TRBJ1-1; D possibly corresponds to TRBD1 (5 bases). Germline V gene data show CDR1 as ENHRY and CDR2 as SYGVKD. Deletions cut 1 base from V and 4 bases from J, with 10 bases between. The CDR3 has 14 amino acids. CDR3 protein: CAISEFLGTTEAFF. The CDR3 DNA follows: TGTGCCATCAGTGAGTTTTTAGGGACCACTGAAGCTTTCTTT.

This clonotype was seen repeatedly, ten times or more. The rearrangement links TRBV6-5 to TRBJ2-7, with D unclear. V was shortened by 7 bases and J by 3 bases, with 19 bases between the two germline ends. Per germline, CDR1 MNHEY and CDR2 SVGAGI. This CDR3 is built from 15 residues. The CDR3: CASKSVRSTDYEQYF. As DNA, the CDR3 is TGTGCCAGCAAGTCAGTGAGGTCAACCGACTACGAGCAGTACTTC.

This clonotype has ten or more counts. This chain links TRBV7-2 with TRBJ2-1, with a possible D match to TRBD2 (7 bases). Between the trimmed V and J ends, which lost 8 bases and 9 bases, there was a span of 23 bases. The CDR3 loop spans 15 amino acids. From germline, CDR1 is SGHTA and CDR2 FQGNSA. CDR3 DNA sequence: TGTGCCAGCCAACCCCTTACCTCGGGGGGCGGTGAGCAGTTCTTC. Its protein product is CASQPLTSGGGEQFF.

Only a few counts were recorded for this clonotype. The chain is built from TRBV5-1 and TRBJ1-2; TRBD1 might be the D (5 bases). Germline loops: CDR1 SGHRS, CDR2 YFSETQ. Deletions cut 1 base from V and 7 bases from J, with 14 bases between. The length of the CDR3 is 14 residues. CDR3 coding DNA: TGCGCCAGCAGCTTGAAGACCCAGGGCCGTGGCTACACCTTC. Translation gives CASSLKTQGRGYTF.

This clonotype was seen a handful of times. A read error is likely, as this CDR3 ends without the conserved phenylalanine or tryptophan. The limits of the CDR3 on the DNA are not certain, so only TCRdb's listed CDR3 is given. The chain is built from TRBV30 and TRBJ2-1; TRBD2 is the table's D call, not checked against the DNA. The CDR3 extends over 12 residues, inclusive of both ends. Germline V gene sequence: CDR1 GTSNPN, CDR2 SVGIG (reference sequence). The CDR3 region is CAWSVLGLAGNL.